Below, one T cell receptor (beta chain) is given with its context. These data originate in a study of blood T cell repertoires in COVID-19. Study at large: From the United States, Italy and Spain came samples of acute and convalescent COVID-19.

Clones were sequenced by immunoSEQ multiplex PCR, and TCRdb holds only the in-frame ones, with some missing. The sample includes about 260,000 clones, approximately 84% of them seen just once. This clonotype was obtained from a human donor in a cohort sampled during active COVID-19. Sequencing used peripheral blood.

The CDR3 loop is CASSPRGAKGNGYTF. The CDR3 DNA sequence: TGTGCCAGCAGCCCTCGGGGAGCGAAAGGGAATGGCTACACCTTC. The chain joins TRBV3-1 (or the pseudogene TRBV3-2) to TRBJ1-2; no clear D gene. The V end was cut by 4 bases, the J end by 6 bases, with 18 bases between. The CDR3 is 15 residues long. Germline V gene lookup returns CDR1 LGHDT and CDR2 YNNKEL (reference sequence).